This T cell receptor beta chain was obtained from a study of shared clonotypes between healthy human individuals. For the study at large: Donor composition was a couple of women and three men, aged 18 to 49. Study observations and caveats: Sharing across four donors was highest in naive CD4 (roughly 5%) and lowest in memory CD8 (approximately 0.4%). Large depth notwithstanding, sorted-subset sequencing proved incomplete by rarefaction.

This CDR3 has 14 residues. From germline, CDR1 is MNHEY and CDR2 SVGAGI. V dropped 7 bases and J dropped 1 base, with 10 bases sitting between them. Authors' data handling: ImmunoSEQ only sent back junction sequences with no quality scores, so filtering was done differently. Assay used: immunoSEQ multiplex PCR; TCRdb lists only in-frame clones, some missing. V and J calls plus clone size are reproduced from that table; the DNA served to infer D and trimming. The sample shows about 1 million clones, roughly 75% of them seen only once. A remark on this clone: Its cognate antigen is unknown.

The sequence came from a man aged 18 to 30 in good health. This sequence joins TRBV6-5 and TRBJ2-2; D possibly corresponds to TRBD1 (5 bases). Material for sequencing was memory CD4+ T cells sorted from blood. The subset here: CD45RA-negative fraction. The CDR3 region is CASMAGWNTGELFF. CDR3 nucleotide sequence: TGTGCCAGCATGGCAGGGTGGAACACCGGGGAGCTGTTTTTT.